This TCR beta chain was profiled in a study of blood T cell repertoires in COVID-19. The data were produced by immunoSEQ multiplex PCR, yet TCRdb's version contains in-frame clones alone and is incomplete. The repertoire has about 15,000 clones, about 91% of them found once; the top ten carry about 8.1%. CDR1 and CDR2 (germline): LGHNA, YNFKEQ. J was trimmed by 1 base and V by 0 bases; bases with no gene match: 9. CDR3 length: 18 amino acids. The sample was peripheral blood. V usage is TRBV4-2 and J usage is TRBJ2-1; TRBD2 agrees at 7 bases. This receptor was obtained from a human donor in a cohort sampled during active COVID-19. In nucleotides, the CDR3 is TGTGCCAGCAGCCAAGATCCCTCGGGCGGGAGATCCTACAATGAGCAGTTCTTC. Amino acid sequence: CASSQDPSGGRSYNEQFF.